This T cell receptor (beta chain) was identified in a study of blood T cell repertoires in COVID-19. This CDR3 is 12 amino acids long. The germline V gene has CDR1 LGHDT and CDR2 YNNKEL (reference sequence). V dropped 7 bases and J dropped 2 bases, with 9 bases sitting between them. In the source study's methods: Quantification of nucleated cells was approximated via reference gene primer amplification. TCRdb's copy holds only in-frame clones and misses some; the assay was immunoSEQ multiplex PCR. V, J and clone size are those of that table, while D and trimming were read from the DNA. Altogether 68,000 or so clones are present, about nine tenths being singletons, with the ten largest covering less than 0.6%.

The receptor was isolated from a man in his fifties with COVID-19, enrolled during active disease. This chain links TRBV3-1 (or the pseudogene TRBV3-2) with TRBJ2-7, with D tentatively TRBD2 (5 bases). Sequencing input: peripheral blood. The CDR3 spells CASTPGTYEQYF. The CDR3 region has the DNA TGTGCCAGCACCCCGGGGACCTACGAGCAGTACTTC.